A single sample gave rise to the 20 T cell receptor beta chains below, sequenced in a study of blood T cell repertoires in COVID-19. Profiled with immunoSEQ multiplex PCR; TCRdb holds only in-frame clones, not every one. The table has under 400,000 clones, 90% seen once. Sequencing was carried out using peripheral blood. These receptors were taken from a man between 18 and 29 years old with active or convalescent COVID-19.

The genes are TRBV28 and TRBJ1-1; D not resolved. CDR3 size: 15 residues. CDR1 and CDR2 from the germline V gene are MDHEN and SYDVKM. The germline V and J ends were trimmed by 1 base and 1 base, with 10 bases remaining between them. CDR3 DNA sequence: TGTGCCAGCAGTTTATACCAGGATTCGAACACTGAAGCTTTCTTT. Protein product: CASSLYQDSNTEAFF. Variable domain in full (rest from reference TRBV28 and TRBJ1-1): DVKVTQSSRYLVKRTGEKVFLECVQDMDHENMFWYRQDPGLGLRLIYFSYDVKMKEKGDIPEGYSVSREKKERFSLILESASTNQTSMYLCASSLYQDSNTEAFFGQGTRLTVV.

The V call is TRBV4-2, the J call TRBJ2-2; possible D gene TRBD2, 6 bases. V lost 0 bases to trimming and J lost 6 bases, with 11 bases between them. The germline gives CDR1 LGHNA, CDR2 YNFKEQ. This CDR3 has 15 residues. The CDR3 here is CASSQDGGSPGELFF. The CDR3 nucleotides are TGTGCCAGCAGCCAAGATGGGGGGAGCCCCGGGGAGCTGTTTTTT.

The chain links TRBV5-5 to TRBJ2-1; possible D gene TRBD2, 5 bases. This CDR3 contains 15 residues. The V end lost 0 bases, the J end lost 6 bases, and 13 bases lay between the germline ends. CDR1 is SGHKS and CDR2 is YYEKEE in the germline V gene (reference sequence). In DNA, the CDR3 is TGTGCCAGCAGCTTGGTGCGGGTCGTAGGCAATGAGCAGTTCTTC. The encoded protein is CASSLVRVVGNEQFF.

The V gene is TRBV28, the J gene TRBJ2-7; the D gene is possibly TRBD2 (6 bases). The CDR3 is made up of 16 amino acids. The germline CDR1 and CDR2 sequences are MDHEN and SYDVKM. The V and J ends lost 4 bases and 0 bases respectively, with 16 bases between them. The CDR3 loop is CASSSPGTSASYEQYF. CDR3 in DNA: TGTGCCAGCAGTTCCCCCGGGACTTCAGCCTCCTACGAGCAGTACTTC.

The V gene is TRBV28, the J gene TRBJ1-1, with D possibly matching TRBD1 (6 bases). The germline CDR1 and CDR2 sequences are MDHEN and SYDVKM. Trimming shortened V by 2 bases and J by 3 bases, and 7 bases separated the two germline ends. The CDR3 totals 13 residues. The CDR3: CASSLEGDTEAFF. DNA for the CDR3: TGTGCCAGCAGTTTAGAGGGGGACACTGAAGCTTTCTTT.

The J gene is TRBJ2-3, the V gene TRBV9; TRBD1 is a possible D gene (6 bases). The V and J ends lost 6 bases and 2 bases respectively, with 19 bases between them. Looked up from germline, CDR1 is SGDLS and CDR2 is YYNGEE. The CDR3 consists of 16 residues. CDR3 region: CASTKGHRTDTDTQYF. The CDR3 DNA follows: TGTGCCAGCACCAAAGGCCACCGGACAGACACAGATACGCAGTATTTT.

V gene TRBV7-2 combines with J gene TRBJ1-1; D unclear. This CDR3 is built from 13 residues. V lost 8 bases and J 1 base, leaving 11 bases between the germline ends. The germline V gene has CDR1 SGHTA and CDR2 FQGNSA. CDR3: CASLSRRNTEAFF. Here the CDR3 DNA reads TGTGCCAGCCTATCCCGGAGGAACACTGAAGCTTTCTTT.

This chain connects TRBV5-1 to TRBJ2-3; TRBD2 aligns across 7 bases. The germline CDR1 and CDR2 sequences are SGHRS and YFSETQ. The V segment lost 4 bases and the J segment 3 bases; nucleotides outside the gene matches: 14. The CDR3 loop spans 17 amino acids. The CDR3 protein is CASSVTPTSARTDTQYF. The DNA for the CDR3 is TGCGCCAGCAGCGTAACACCTACTAGCGCAAGGACAGATACGCAGTATTTT.

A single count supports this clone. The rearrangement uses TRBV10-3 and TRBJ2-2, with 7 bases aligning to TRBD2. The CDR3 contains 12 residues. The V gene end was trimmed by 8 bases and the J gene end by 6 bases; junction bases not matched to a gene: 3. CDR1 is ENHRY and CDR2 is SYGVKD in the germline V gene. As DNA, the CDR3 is TGTGCCATCTTCGCGGGAGCCGGGGAGCTGTTTTTT. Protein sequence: CAIFAGAGELFF.

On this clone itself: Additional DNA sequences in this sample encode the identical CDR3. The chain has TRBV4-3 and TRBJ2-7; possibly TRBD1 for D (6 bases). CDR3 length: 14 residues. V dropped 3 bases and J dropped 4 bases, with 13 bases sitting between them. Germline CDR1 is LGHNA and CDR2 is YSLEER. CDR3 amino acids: CASSQGAGAYEQYF. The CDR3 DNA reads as TGCGCCAGCAGCCAGGGGGCCGGGGCTTACGAGCAGTACTTC.

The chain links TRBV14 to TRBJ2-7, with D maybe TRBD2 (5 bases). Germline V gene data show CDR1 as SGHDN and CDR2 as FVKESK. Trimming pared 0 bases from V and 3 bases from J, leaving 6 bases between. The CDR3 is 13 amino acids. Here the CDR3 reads CASSQDRGYEQYF. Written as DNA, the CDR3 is TGTGCCAGCAGCCAAGATCGGGGCTACGAGCAGTACTTC.

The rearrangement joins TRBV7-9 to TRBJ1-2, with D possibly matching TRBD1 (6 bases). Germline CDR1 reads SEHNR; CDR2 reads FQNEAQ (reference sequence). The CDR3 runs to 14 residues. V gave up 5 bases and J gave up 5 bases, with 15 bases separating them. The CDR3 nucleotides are TGTGCCAGCAGCCCCGGACAGTCACCTTATGGCTACACCTTC. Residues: CASSPGQSPYGYTF.

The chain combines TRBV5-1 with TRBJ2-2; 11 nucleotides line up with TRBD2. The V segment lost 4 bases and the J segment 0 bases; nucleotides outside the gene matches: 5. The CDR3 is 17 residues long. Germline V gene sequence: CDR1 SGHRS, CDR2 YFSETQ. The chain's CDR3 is CASSRELAGANTGELFF. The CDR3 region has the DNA TGCGCCAGCAGCCGCGAACTAGCGGGGGCGAACACCGGGGAGCTGTTTTTT.

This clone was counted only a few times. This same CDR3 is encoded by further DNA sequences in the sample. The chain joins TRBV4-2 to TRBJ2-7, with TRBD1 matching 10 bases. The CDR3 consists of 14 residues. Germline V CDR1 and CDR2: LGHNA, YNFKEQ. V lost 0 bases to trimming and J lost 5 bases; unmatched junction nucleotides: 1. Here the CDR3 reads CASSQDGTGDEQYF. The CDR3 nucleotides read TGTGCCAGCAGCCAAGACGGGACAGGGGACGAGCAGTACTTC.

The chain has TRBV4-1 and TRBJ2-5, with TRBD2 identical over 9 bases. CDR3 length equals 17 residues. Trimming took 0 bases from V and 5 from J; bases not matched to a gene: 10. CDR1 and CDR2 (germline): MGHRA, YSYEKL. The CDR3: CASSQDSGTSPSETQYF. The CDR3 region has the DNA TGCGCCAGCAGCCAAGATTCCGGGACTAGCCCCTCTGAGACCCAGTACTTC.

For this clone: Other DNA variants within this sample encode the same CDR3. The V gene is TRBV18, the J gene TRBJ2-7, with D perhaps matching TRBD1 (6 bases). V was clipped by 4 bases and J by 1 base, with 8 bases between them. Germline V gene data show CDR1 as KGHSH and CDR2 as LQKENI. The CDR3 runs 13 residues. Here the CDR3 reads CASSRTESYEQYF. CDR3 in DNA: TGTGCCAGCTCACGGACAGAATCCTACGAGCAGTACTTC.

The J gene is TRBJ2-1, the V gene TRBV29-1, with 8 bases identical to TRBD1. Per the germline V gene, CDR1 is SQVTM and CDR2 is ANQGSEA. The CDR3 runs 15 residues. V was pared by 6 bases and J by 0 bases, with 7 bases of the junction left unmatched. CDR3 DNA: TGCAGCGTAGGAAGGACAGGGAGCTCCTACAATGAGCAGTTCTTC. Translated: CSVGRTGSSYNEQFF.

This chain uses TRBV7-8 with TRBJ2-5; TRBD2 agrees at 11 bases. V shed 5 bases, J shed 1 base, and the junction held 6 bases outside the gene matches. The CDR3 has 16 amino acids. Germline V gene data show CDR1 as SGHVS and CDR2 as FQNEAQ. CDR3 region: CASSLKTSGVQETQYF. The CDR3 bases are TGTGCCAGCAGCCTGAAGACTAGCGGGGTCCAAGAGACCCAGTACTTC.

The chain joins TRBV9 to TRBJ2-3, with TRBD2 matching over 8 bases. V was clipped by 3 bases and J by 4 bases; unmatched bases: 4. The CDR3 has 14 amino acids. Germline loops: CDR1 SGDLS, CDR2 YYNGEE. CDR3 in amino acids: CASSAGAGADTQYF. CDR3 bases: TGTGCCAGCAGCGCCGGAGCGGGAGCAGATACGCAGTATTTT.

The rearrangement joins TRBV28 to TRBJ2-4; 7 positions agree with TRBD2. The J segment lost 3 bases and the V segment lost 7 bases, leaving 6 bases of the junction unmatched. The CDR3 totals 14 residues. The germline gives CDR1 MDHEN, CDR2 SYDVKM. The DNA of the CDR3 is TGTGCCAGCACTACGGGACTACTCAAAAACATTCAGTACTTC. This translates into CASTTGLLKNIQYF.